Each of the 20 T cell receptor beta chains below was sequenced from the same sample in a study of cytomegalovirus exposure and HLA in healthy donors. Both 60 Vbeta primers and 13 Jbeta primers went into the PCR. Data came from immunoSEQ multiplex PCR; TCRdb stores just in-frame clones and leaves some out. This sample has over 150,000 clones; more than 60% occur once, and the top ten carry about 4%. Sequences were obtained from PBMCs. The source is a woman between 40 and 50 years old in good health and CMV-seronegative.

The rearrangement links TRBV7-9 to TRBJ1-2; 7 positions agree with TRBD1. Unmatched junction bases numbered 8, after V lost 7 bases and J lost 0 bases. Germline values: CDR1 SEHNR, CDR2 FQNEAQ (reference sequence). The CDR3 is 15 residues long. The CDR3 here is CASTTGARANYGYTF. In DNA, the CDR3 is TGTGCCAGCACCACAGGGGCCAGAGCTAACTATGGCTACACCTTC. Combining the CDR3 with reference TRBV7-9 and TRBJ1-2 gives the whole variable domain DTGVSQNPRHKITKRGQNVTFRCDPISEHNRLYWYRQTLGQGPEFLTYFQNEAQLEKSRLLSDRFSAERPKGSFSTLEIQRTEQGDSAMYLCASTTGARANYGYTFGSGTRLTVV.

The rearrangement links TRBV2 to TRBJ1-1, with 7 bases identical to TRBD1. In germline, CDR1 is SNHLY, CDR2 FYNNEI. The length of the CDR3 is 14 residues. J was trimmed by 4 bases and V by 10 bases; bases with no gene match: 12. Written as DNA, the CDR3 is TGTGCCACCAACTCCGGGACAGAGTTCACTGAAGCTTTCTTT. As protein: CATNSGTEFTEAFF.

The CDR3 sequence: CASSFYNEQFF. The CDR3 DNA reads TGTGCCAGCTCCTTCTACAATGAGCAGTTCTTC. The chain employs TRBV28 and TRBJ2-1; D gene uncertain. The germline V and J ends were trimmed by 8 bases and 3 bases, with 5 bases remaining between them. From germline, CDR1 is MDHEN and CDR2 SYDVKM. The CDR3 spans 11 residues.

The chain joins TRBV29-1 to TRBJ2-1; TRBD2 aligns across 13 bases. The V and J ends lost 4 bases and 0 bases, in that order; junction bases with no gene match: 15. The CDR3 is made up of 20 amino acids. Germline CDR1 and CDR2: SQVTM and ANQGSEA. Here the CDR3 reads CSVGGLRTSGGHSSYNEQFF. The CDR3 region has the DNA TGCAGCGTTGGGGGGCTAAGGACTAGCGGGGGCCACAGCTCCTACAATGAGCAGTTCTTC.

DNA of the CDR3: TGTGCCAGCAGTCCCGGACACAACGACTATGGCTACACCTTC. Protein product: CASSPGHNDYGYTF. The V call is TRBV28, the J call TRBJ1-2; a weak D match, TRBD1 (5 bases). V lost 5 bases and J 3 bases, leaving 13 bases between the germline ends. CDR1 and CDR2 (germline): MDHEN, SYDVKM. The CDR3 sequence is 14 residues long.

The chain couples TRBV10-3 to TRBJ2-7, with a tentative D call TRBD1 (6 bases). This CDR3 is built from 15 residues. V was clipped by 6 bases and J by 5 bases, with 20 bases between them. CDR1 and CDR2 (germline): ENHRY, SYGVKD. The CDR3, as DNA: TGTGCCATCAGGCCCGGGACAAGGATAAGCGACGAGCAGTACTTC. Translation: CAIRPGTRISDEQYF.

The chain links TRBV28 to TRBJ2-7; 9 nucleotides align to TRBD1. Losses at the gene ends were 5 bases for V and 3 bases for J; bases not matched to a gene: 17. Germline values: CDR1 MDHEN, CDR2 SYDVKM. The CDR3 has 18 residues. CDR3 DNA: TGTGCCAGCAGTCCCAGTCCCGGGACAGGGTTTGGCGACTACGAGCAGTACTTC. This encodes CASSPSPGTGFGDYEQYF.

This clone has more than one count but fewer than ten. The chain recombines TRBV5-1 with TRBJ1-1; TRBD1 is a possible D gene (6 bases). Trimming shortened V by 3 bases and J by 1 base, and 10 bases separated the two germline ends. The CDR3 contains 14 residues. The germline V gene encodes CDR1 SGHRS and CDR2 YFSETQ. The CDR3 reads CASSSTGTNTEAFF. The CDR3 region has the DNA TGCGCCAGCAGCTCAACAGGGACGAACACTGAAGCTTTCTTT.

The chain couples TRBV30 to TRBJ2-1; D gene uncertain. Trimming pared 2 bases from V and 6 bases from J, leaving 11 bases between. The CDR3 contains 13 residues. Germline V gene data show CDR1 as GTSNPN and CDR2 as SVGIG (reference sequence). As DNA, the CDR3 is TGTGCCTGGAGTTGGAACTATCCCAATGAGCAGTTCTTC. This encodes CAWSWNYPNEQFF.

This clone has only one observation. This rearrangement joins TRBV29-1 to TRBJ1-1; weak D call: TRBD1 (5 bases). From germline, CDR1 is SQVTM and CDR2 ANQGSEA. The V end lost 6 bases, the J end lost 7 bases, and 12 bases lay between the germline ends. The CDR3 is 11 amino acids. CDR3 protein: CSVLGTLEAFF. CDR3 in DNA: TGCAGCGTACTGGGGACTCTTGAAGCTTTCTTT.

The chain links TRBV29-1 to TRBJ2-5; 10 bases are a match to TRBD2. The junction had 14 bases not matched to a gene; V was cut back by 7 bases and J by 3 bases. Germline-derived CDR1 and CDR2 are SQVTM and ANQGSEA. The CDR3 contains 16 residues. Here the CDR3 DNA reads TGCAGCGCAGGGGTGGCTAGCGGGGGCAGTAAAGAGACCCAGTACTTC. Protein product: CSAGVASGGSKETQYF.

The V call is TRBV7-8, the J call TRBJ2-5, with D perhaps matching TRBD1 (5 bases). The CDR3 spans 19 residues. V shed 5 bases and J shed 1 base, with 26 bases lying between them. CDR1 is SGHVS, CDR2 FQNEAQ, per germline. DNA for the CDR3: TGTGCCAGCAGCCCACGGCTTGGGGCGGTAAGGCGAATCCAAGAGACCCAGTACTTC. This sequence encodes CASSPRLGAVRRIQETQYF.

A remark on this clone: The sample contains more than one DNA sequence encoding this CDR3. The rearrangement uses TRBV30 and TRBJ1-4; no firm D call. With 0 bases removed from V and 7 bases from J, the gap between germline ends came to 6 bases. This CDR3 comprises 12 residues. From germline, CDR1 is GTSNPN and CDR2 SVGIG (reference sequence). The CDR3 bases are TGTGCCTGGAGTGTACTAGGTGAAAAACTGTTTTTT. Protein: CAWSVLGEKLFF.

The CDR3 loop reads CASSLDRADTEAFF. The CDR3 region has the DNA TGTGCCAGCAGCTTAGACAGGGCGGACACTGAAGCTTTCTTT. The gene calls are TRBV11-2 and TRBJ1-1; TRBD1 might be the D (5 bases). CDR3 size: 14 residues. Between the trimmed V and J ends, which lost 0 bases and 3 bases, there was a span of 8 bases. In germline, CDR1 is SGHAT, CDR2 FQNNGV.

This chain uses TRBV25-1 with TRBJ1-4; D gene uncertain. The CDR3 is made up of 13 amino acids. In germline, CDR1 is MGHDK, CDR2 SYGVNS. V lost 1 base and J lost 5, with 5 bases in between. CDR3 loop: CASSELRNEKLFF. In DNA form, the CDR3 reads TGTGCCAGCAGTGAATTGAGGAATGAAAAACTGTTTTTT. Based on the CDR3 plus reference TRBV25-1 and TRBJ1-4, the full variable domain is EADIYQTPRYLVIGTGKKITLECSQTMGHDKMYWYQQDPGMELHLIHYSYGVNSTEKGDLSSESTVSRIRTEHFPLTLESARPSHTSQYLCASSELRNEKLFFGSGTQLSVL.

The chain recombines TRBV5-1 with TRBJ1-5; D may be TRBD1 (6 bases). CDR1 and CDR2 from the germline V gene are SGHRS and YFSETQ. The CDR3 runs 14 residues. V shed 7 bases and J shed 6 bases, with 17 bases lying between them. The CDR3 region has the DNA TGCGCCAGCGCCCCTTTAGACAGGACTCAGCCCCAGCATTTT. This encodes CASAPLDRTQPQHF.

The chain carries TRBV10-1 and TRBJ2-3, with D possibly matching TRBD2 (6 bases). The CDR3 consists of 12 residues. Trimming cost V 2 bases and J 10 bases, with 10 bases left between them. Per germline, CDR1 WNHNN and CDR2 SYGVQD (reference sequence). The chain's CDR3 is CASSEVASAQYF. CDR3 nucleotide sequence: TGCGCCAGCAGTGAGGTGGCTAGCGCGCAGTATTTT.

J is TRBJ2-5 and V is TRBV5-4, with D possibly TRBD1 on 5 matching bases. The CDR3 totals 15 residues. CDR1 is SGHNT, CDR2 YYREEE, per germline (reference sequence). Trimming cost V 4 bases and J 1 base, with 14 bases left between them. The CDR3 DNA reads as TGTGCCAGCAGCCCCTCAGCAGGGCCCCAAGAGACCCAGTACTTC. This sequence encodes CASSPSAGPQETQYF. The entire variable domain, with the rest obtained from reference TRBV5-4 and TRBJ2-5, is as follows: ETGVTQSPTHLIKTRGQQVTLRCSSQSGHNTVSWYQQALGQGPQFIFQYYREEENGRGNFPPRFSGLQFPNYSSELNVNALELDDSALYLCASSPSAGPQETQYFGPGTRLLVL.

The CDR3 nucleotides read TGTGCCAGCAGTTTCCCCAGGGGTGTCGCCGGGGAGCTGTTTTTT. Translation gives CASSFPRGVAGELFF. The chain couples TRBV28 to TRBJ2-2; TRBD1 is a possible D gene (6 bases). V lost 3 bases, J lost 6 bases, and 14 bases lay in between. Germline V gives CDR1 MDHEN, CDR2 SYDVKM. The CDR3 covers 15 residues. The variable domain in full, completed from reference TRBV28 and TRBJ2-2, reads DVKVTQSSRYLVKRTGEKVFLECVQDMDHENMFWYRQDPGLGLRLIYFSYDVKMKEKGDIPEGYSVSREKKERFSLILESASTNQTSMYLCASSFPRGVAGELFFGEGSRLTVL.

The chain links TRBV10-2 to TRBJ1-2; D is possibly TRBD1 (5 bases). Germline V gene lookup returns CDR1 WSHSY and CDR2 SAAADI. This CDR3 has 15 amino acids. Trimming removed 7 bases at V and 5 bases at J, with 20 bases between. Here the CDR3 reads CASTVTLDTTYGYTF. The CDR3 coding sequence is TGCGCCAGCACTGTCACCCTGGACACCACATATGGCTACACCTTC.